This T cell receptor (beta chain) was sequenced in a study of T-cell memory formation after mild COVID-19. About the research overall: Largely donor-specific TCR clusters were found.

Findings and caveats of the study: Pre-infection memory contained some responding clones, which suggested that cross-reactive memory had joined. Clones that contracted from day 15 to 85 had balanced CD4/CD8; later expanders were CD4+ biased.

The authors produced TCR alpha and TCR beta cDNA libraries with sample barcodes and UMIs by 5'RACE using constant-segment primers. TCRdb passed the 5' RACE reads through MiXCR, listing each CDR3 protein once. This table has around 200,000 distinct CDR3 sequences, more than 9% appearing once. V was pared by 5 bases and J by 4 bases, with 14 bases between. Germline CDR1 and CDR2: SGHTA and FQGNSA. CDR3 length equals 14 residues. This clonotype was seen only a few times. The antigen remains unidentified. The sequencing input was PBMCs or a T cell subset sorted from them (not recorded which). The chain combines TRBV7-2 with TRBJ1-1; no reliable D call. This TCR came from a man aged 18 to 29 who had mild COVID-19 (a few samples of this study predate the infection). Cell type and time point are not known. In DNA, the CDR3 is TGTGCCAGCAGCCCCCACGGGCTGTCCACTGAAGCTTTCTTT. Its translation is CASSPHGLSTEAFF.